What follows is one T cell receptor beta chain and its context. The antigen remains unidentified. This table comes from immunoSEQ multiplex PCR, and its TCRdb copy is limited to in-frame clones, with some not included. This sample carries about 2.4 million clones, approximately 94% of them seen once, and the ten largest clones take 0.36%. This specimen comes from a study of shared clonotypes between healthy human individuals. Findings and limits, study-wide: Generation of non-shared clonotypes was less probable than generation of clonotypes shared by all four donors. Estimated clonotype richness was generally higher in naive than memory subsets.

Input material: naive CD4+ T cells from PBMCs. Subset given: CD45RA+ positively selected. The origin of this receptor is a young man in good health. Some clones in this sample may be carry-over from other donors' samples.

CDR3 in amino acids: CASSPLGGPNTGELFF. The CDR3 nucleotides read TGTGCCAGCAGCCCTCTCGGGGGGCCGAACACCGGGGAGCTGTTTTTT. The genes are TRBV7-3 and TRBJ2-2, with D possibly TRBD2 on 7 matching bases. The CDR3 has 16 residues. Germline lookup yields CDR1 SGHTA and CDR2 FQGTGA. V was shortened by 5 bases and J by 0 bases, with 13 bases between the two germline ends.